Presented here are 5 T cell receptor beta chains from one specimen sequenced in a study of blood T cell repertoires in COVID-19. Here immunoSEQ multiplex PCR was the method, and the copy in TCRdb shows in-frame clones only, minus some. The table has around 290,000 clones, around 89% seen once; the top ten hold about 4.6%. Sequenced: peripheral blood. The receptor set was obtained from a man in his forties with acute or convalescent COVID-19.

V is TRBV30 and J is TRBJ1-4; possible D gene TRBD1, 5 bases. V lost 3 bases, J lost 6 bases, and 14 bases lay in between. Germline values: CDR1 GTSNPN, CDR2 SVGIG (reference sequence). CDR3 size: 14 residues. DNA of the CDR3: TGTGCCTGGAGCCCCGGGGGTTCAGATGAAAAACTGTTTTTT. This gives the protein CAWSPGGSDEKLFF. Together with reference TRBV30 and TRBJ1-4, the CDR3 gives the full variable domain: SQTIHQWPATLVQPVGSPLSLECTVEGTSNPNLYWYRQAAGRGLQLLFYSVGIGQISSEVPQNLSASRPQDRQFILSSKKLLLSDSGFYLCAWSPGGSDEKLFFGSGTQLSVL.

The chain uses TRBV27 and TRBJ1-2; 7 nucleotides agree with TRBD1. The CDR3 is 13 amino acids. CDR1 and CDR2 (germline): MNHEY, SMNVEV (reference sequence). V trimming: 6 bases; J trimming: 4 bases; junction bases outside the gene matches: 5. The CDR3 region is CASSSGGVYGYTF. As DNA, the CDR3 is TGTGCCAGCAGCTCAGGGGGAGTCTATGGCTACACCTTC.

The chain couples TRBV5-6 to TRBJ1-1, with 11 nucleotides matching TRBD1. Germline V CDR1 and CDR2: SGHDT, YYEEEE. This CDR3 comprises 12 residues. V shed 4 bases, J shed 9 bases, and the junction held 2 bases outside the gene matches. The DNA for the CDR3 is TGTGCCAGCAGCGAGGACAGGGGGCAAGCTTTCTTT. Translating it yields CASSEDRGQAFF.

V and J are TRBV4-1 and TRBJ2-1, with 10 bases identical to TRBD2. There are 15 residues in the CDR3. The germline V gene encodes CDR1 MGHRA and CDR2 YSYEKL. Losses at the gene ends were 5 bases for V and 3 bases for J; bases not matched to a gene: 4. CDR3 amino acids: CASSFLAGVYNEQFF. The CDR3 DNA sequence: TGCGCCAGCAGCTTTCTAGCGGGGGTCTACAATGAGCAGTTCTTC.

This CDR3 reads CASSLGVGTVAYEQYF. In nucleotides, the CDR3 is TGTGCCAGCAGCCTGGGAGTTGGGACAGTAGCCTACGAGCAGTACTTC. This chain uses TRBV7-6 with TRBJ2-7, with 7 bases fitting TRBD1. The CDR3 runs 16 residues. Germline trimming cut 5 bases from V and 2 bases from J; bases unmatched to any gene: 12. Germline CDR1 reads SGHVS; CDR2 reads FNYEAQ.